This T cell receptor beta chain was documented in a study of cytomegalovirus exposure and HLA in healthy donors. At the level of the study: From HLA-typed donors, an early data release held some 91 million unique TCRs.

Study-wide findings and caveats: The listing of 160 or so TCR beta chains classed them as cytomegalovirus-associated. As a later analysis revealed, the rate of TCR association differed by HLA locus, with DRB1 most and HLA-C fewest.

V was pared by 2 bases and J by 4 bases, with 4 bases between. CDR3 length: 12 residues. Germline-derived CDR1 and CDR2 are MNHEY and SMNVEV (reference sequence). On this clone: The antigen remains unidentified.

Both 60 Vbeta primers and 13 Jbeta primers went into the PCR. Sequencing was performed with immunoSEQ multiplex PCR; in TCRdb, only in-frame clones are kept and a portion is missing. The sample holds 180,000 or so clones; under 9.5% are singletons and the top ten take less than 1.5%. This TCR was sampled from a woman in her 30s in good health and CMV-seropositive. The sequencing sample was made of PBMCs. The V and J genes are TRBV27 and TRBJ2-3; D ambiguous. This CDR3 is CASSLGSDTQYF. The CDR3 nucleotides are TGTGCCAGCAGTTTAGGCTCAGATACGCAGTATTTT.